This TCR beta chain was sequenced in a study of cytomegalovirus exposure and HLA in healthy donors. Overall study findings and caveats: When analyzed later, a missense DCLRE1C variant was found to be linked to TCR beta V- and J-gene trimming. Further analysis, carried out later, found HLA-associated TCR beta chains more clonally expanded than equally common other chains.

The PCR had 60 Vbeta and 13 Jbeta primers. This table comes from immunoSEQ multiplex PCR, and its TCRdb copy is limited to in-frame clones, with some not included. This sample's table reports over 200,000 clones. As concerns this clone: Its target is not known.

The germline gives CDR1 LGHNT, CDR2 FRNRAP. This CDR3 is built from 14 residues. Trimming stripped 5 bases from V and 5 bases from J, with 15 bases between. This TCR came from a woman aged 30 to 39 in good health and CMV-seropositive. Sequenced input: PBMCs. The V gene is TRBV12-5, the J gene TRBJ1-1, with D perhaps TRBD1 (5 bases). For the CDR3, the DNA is TGTGCTAGTGGTAAAGCAGGGCCGGCGACTGAAGCTTTCTTT. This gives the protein CASGKAGPATEAFF.